This T cell receptor (beta chain) was documented in a study of radiation and T cells in renal cell carcinoma (dated by TCRdb to the early 2020s). Study-wide context: Samples were obtained from a clinical trial, in which 15 Gy stereotactic body radiation therapy was delivered to primary renal cell carcinomas and nephrectomy was performed 4 weeks later. TCR beta sequencing covered 50 to 55 samples in total, comprising approximately 25 tumors and approximately 27 peripheral blood samples. Across all 50 or so samples, 4,016,671 unique CDR3 nucleotide sequences, encoding 2,658,974 unique CDR3 amino acid sequences, were identified. General study outcomes and caveats: Changes in the blood repertoire were not tracked past 4 weeks after treatment. Top tumor clonotypes rose in blood from baseline to 2 weeks post-radiation, then contracted by 4 weeks, suggesting transient expansion of tumor-resident clones. No pretreatment tumor biopsies were available, so the baseline intratumoral presence of clonotypes could not be determined. Because the trial had a single-armed design, the trial could not examine how radiation dose or scheduling affected the TCR repertoire.

Comments on this clone: Its target antigen remains unknown. Per-nucleotide qualities are absent, and no much larger clonotype sits a single base away.

Following the manufacturer's recommendations, the immunoSEQ kit was used to generate TCR beta libraries from genomic DNA. To prepare libraries, a first multiplex PCR with proprietary primers was run, followed by a second PCR that added unique barcodes, and a bead cleanup was done after each round. A positive control reaction and a negative control reaction, both provided in the kit, were run with every batch of samples. The final libraries underwent checking on an Agilent 4200 TapeStation D1000 ScreenTape, volumetric pooling, and quantification by qPCR. An Illumina NextSeq500 fitted with a MidOutput 150-cycle cartridge performed the sequencing, running 156 Read1 cycles and 15 Index1 cycles with the kit's custom primers. The pooled library was loaded at 0.75 to 1 pM, and roughly 18% PhiX control was spiked in. As for how the authors treated the data: The vendor-processed data were analyzed in R, and a clonotype was defined as all T cells that share the same CDR3 nucleotide sequence. In the clone abundance analyses, frequencies were normalized to the 10,000 most abundant clones in each sample. Public T cell clones, which averaged fewer than five per sample, were removed prior to analysis. An abundance difference of at least 32-fold between compartments was the criterion for calling clonotypes tumor-enriched or baseline blood-enriched. A beta-binomial differential abundance model was used to identify clonotypes that were expanded or contracted between blood time points. Tumor-blood repertoire similarity was measured with the Baroni-Urbani and Buser coefficient, and groups were compared using two-tailed Wilcoxon tests in R. TCRdb provides this immuneACCESS table in a form limited to in-frame rearrangements. Some clones are lacking; in checked studies, under half of them reflect an unresolved V gene, and why the rest are absent is not known. V and J calls and clone size are copied from that table; D and trimming were computed from the DNA. In all, the sample holds approximately 140,000 clones, and approximately 82% of those were seen once. The top ten hold approximately 20% of the sample.

The time point label corresponds to: baseline pretreatment blood. The label giving this sample's treatment or condition can be read as: 15 Gy SBRT to primary tumor, nephrectomy 4 weeks later. To follow tumor-enriched clonotypes, peripheral blood was collected serially from radiation-treated patients at baseline and again at 2 weeks and 4 weeks after SBRT. Every patient's renal cell carcinoma showed clear cell pathology. Genomic DNA for TCR sequencing was prepared using the QIAamp DNA Blood Mini Kit (Qiagen). The analyses included just those samples that passed every quality control check. Taken from the germline V gene, the CDR1 and CDR2 loops are MGHDK and SYGVNS. The CDR3 has 13 amino acids, counting the end cysteine and phenylalanine. The CDR3 DNA has 39 bases and is translated from base 1. V loses 1 base, J loses 5 bases, and the germline ends lie 6 bases apart.

This clonotype was obtained from a woman in her forties or fifties with renal cell carcinoma. In this chain, TRBV25-1 is recombined with TRBJ2-1; no D segment can be confidently identified. The specimen comprised blood, sampled from a patient whose treatment included radiotherapy and nephrectomy. Here is the DNA: TGTGCCAGCAGTGAATGGGATGACAATGAGCAGTTCTTC. It specifies CASSEWDDNEQFF.